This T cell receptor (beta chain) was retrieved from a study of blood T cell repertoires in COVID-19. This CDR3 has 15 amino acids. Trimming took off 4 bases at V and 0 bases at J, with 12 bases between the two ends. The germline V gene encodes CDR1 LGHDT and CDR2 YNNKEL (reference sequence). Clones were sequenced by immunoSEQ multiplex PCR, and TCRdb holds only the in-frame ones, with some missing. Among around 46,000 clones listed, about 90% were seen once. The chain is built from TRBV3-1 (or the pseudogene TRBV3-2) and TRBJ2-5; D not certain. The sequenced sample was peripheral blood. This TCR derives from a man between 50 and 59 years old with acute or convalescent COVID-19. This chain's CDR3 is CASSPTSKYQETQYF. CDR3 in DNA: TGTGCCAGCAGCCCCACCTCTAAGTACCAAGAGACCCAGTACTTC.